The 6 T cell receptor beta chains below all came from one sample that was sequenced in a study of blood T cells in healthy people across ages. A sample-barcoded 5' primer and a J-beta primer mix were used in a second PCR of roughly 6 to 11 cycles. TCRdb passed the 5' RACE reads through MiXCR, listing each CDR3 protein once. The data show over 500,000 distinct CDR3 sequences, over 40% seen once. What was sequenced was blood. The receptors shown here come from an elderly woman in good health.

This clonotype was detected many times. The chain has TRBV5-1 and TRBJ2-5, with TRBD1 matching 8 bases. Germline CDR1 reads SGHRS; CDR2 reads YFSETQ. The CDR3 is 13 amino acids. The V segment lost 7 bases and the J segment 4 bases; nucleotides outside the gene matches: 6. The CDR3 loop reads CASGTGGIETQYF. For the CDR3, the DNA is TGCGCCAGCGGTACAGGGGGAATAGAGACCCAGTACTTC.

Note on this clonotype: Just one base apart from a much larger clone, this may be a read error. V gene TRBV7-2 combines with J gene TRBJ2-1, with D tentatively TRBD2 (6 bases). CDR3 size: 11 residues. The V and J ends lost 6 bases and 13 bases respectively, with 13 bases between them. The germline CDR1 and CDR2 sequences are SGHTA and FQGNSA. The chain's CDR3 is CASSPGAAQFF. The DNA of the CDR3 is TGTGCCAGCAGTCCGGGAGCGGCCCAGTTCTTC.

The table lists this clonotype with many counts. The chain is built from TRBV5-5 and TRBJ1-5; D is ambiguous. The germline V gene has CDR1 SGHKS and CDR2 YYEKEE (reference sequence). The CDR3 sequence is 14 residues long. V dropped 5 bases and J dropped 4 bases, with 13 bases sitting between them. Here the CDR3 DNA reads TGTGCCAGCAGTCCGGGGTCGGGAAATCAGCCCCAGCATTTT. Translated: CASSPGSGNQPQHF.

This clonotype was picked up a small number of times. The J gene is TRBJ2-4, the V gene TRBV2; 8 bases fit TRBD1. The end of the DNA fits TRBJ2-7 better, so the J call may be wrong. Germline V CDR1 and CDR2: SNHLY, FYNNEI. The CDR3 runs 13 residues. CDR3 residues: CASSEGTGNEQYF. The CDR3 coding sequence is TGTGCCAGCAGTGAAGGGACAGGGAACGAGCAGTACTTC.

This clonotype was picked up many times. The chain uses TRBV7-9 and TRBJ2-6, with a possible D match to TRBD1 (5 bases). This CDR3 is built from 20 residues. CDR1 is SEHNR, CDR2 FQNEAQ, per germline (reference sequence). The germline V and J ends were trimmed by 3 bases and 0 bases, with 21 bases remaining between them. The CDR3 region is CASSFPIDSSSSSGANVLTF. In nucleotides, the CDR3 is TGTGCCAGCAGCTTCCCGATCGACAGTTCCTCAAGCTCTGGGGCCAACGTCCTGACTTTC. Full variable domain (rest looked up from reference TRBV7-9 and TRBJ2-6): DTGVSQNPRHKITKRGQNVTFRCDPISEHNRLYWYRQTLGQGPEFLTYFQNEAQLEKSRLLSDRFSAERPKGSFSTLEIQRTEQGDSAMYLCASSFPIDSSSSSGANVLTFGAGSRLTVL.

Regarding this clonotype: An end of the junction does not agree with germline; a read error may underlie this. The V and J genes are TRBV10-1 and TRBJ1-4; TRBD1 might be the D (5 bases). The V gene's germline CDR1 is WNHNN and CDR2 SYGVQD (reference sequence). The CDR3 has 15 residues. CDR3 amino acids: CASNPGSAGDEELFF. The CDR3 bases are TGCGCCAGCAACCCAGGGAGTGCAGGCGATGAAGAACTGTTTTTT.